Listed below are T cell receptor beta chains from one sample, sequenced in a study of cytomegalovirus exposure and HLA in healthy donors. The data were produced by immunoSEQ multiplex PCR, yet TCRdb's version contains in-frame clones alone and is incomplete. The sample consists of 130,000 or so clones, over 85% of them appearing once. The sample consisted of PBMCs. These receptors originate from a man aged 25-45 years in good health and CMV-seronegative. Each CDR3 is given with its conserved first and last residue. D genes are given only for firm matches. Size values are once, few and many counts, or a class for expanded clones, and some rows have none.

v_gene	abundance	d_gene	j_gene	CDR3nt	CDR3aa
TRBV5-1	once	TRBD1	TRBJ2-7	TGCGCCAGCAGCTTCTCAATACAGGGGGCTTCTCTCTACGAGCAGTACTTC	CASSFSIQGASLYEQYF
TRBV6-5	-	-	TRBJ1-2	TGTGCCAGCAGTTACGGAATTTGGCGGTCTAACTATGGCTACACCTTC	CASSYGIWRSNYGYTF
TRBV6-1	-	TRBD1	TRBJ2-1	TGTGCGGGCCAAAAGGGACAGGGGTCAAGTGAGCAGTTCTTC	CAGQKGQGSSEQFF
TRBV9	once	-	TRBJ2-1	TGTGCCAGCAGCGTAGCTACGGTGGGGAGACCTGAGCAGTTCTTC	CASSVATVGRPEQFF
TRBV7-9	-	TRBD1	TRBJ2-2	TGTGCCAGCAGCCTCTTCCGGGACAGGCCGGGCACCGGGGAGCTGTTTTTT	CASSLFRDRPGTGELFF
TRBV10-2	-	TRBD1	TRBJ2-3	TGCGCCAGCAGTGGCCTCGGACAGGGGGCCACAGATACGCAGTATTTT	CASSGLGQGATDTQYF
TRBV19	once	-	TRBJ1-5	TGTGCCAGTAGTATTGAAGGCGGCGGTAATCAGCCCCAGCATTTT	CASSIEGGGNQPQHF
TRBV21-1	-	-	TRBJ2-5	TGTGCCAGCAGCCGAATAGTTCAAGAGACCCAGTACTTC	CASSRIVQETQYF
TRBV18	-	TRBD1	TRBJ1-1	TGTGCCAGCTCACCACAGGGACAGGGACTAGAAGCTTTCTTT	CASSPQGQGLEAFF
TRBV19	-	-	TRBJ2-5	TGTGCCAGTAGTATGTTGGGGGCCGCACAAGAGACCCAGTACTTC	CASSMLGAAQETQYF
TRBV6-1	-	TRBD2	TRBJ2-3	TGTGCCAGCAGTGGGCGGACTAGCGGGGCCACAGATACGCAGTATTTT	CASSGRTSGATDTQYF
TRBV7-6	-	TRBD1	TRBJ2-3	TGTGCCAGCAGCTTCCGGACAGGAGGCACAGATACGCAGTATTTT	CASSFRTGGTDTQYF
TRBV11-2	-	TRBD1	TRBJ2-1	TGTGCCAGCAGCTGGGGGTCAGGGGGTCCATACAATGAGCAGTTCTTC	CASSWGSGGPYNEQFF
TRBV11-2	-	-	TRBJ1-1	TGTGCCAGCAGCTCCTACGACAGGATTGAAGCTTTCTTT	CASSSYDRIEAFF
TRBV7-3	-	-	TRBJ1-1	TGTGCCAGCAGCTTAAAGGGAGGGGAGGGCACTGAAGCTTTCTTT	CASSLKGGEGTEAFF
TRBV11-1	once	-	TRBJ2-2	TGTGCCAGCAAGGCGGGAACGAACACCGGGGAGCTGTTTTTT	CASKAGTNTGELFF
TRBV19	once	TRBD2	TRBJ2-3	TGTGCCAGTAGTATAGGAGCTAGCGGGGGGGGAAGTAGCACAGATACGCAGTATTTT	CASSIGASGGGSSTDTQYF
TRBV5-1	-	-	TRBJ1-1	TGCGCCAGCAGCTTGGGGGACAATTTGAACACTGAAGCTTTCTTT	CASSLGDNLNTEAFF
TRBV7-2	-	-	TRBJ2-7	TGTGCCAGCAGCTTAGGGACAGCGCACGAGCAGTACTTC	CASSLGTAHEQYF
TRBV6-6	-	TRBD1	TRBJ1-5	TGTGCCAGCAGTCGCGCCCTGACAGGGAACAATCAGCCCCAGCATTTT	CASSRALTGNNQPQHF
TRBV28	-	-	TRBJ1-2	TGTGCCAGCAGTGCAGGGAGGTATGGCTACACCTTC	CASSAGRYGYTF
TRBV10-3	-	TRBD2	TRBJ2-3	TGTGCCATCAAGCGGGGGGAGACGACAGATACGCAGTATTTT	CAIKRGETTDTQYF
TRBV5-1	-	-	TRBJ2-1	TGCGCCAGCAGCTCCGCCGGGACTTACAATGAGCAGTTCTTC	CASSSAGTYNEQFF
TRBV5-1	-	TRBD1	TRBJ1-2	TGCGCCAGCAGGCAGACAGGGGCTAACTATGGCTACACCTTC	CASRQTGANYGYTF